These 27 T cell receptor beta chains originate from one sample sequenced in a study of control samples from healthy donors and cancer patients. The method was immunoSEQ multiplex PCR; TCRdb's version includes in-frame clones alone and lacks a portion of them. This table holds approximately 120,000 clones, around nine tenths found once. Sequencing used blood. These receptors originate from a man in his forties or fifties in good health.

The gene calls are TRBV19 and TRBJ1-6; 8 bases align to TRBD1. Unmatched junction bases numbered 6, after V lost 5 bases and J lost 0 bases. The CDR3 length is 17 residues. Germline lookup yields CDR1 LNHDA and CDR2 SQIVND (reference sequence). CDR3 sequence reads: CASSGQGASSYNSPLHF. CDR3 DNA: TGTGCCAGTAGTGGGCAGGGGGCGAGCTCCTATAATTCACCCCTCCACTTT.

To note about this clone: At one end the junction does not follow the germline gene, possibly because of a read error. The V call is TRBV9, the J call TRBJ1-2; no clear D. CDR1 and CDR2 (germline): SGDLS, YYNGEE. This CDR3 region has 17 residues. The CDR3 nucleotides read TGTGCCAACAGCGGCCACCAAGGGCCCCCTAGGATTGATGGCTACACCTTC. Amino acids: CANSGHQGPPRIDGYTF.

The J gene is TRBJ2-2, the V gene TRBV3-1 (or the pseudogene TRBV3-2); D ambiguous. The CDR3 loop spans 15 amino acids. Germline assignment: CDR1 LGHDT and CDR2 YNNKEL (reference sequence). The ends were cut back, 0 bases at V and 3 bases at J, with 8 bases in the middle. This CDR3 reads CASSQEVFYTGELFF. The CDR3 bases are TGTGCCAGCAGCCAAGAGGTCTTTTACACCGGGGAGCTGTTTTTT.

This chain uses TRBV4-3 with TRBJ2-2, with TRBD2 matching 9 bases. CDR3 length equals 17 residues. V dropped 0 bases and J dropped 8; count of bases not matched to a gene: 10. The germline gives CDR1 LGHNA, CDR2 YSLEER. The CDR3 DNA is TGCGCCAGCAGCCAAGAAGGGGTTAGCGGGGGCCGGGGGGAGCTGTTTTTT. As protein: CASSQEGVSGGRGELFF.

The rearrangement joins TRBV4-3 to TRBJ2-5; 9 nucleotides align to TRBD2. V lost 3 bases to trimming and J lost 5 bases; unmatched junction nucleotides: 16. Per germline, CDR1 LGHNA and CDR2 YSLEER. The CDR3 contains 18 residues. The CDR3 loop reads CASSQSPWRGGQWETQYF. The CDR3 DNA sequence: TGCGCCAGCAGCCAGTCCCCCTGGCGGGGGGGCCAGTGGGAGACCCAGTACTTC.

Here the CDR3 DNA reads TGCAGCTTTCGACAGGGGAATACAGATACGCAGTATTTT. This encodes CSFRQGNTDTQYF. The chain recombines TRBV29-1 with TRBJ2-3, with 8 bases fitting TRBD1. The length of the CDR3 is 13 residues. The V gene end was trimmed by 8 bases and the J gene end by 3 bases; junction bases not matched to a gene: 7. CDR1 is SQVTM, CDR2 ANQGSEA, per germline.

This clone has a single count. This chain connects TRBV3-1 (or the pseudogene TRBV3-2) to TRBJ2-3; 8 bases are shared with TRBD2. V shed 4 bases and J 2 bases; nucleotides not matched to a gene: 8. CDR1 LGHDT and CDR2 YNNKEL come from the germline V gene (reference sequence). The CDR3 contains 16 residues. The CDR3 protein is CASSRDTSGYTDTQYF. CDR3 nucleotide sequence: TGTGCCAGCAGCCGAGATACTAGCGGCTACACAGATACGCAGTATTTT.

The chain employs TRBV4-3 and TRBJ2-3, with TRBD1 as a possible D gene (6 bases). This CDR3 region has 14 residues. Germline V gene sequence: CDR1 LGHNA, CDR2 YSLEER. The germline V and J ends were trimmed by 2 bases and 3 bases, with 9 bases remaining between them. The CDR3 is CASSQSRGTDTQYF. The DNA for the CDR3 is TGCGCCAGCAGCCAATCCAGGGGAACAGATACGCAGTATTTT.

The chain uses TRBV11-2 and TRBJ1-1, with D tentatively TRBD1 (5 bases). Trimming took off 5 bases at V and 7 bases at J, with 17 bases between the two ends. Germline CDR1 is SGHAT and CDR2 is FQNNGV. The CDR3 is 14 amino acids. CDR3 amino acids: CASSAGWGKIEAFF. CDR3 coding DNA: TGTGCCAGCAGCGCCGGGTGGGGGAAAATTGAAGCTTTCTTT.

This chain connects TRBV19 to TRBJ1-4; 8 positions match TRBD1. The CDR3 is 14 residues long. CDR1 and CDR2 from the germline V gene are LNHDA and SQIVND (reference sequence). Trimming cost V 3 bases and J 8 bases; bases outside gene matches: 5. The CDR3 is CASSMDRVGEKLFF. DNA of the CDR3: TGTGCCAGTAGTATGGACAGGGTGGGAGAAAAACTGTTTTTT.

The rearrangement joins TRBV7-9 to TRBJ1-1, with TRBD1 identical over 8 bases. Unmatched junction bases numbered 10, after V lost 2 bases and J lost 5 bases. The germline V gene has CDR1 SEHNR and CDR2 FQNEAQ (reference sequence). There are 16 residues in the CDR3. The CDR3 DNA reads TGTGCCAGCAGCTTAAAAGGGGCAGGGGGCTGGACTGAAGCTTTCTTT. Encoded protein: CASSLKGAGGWTEAFF.

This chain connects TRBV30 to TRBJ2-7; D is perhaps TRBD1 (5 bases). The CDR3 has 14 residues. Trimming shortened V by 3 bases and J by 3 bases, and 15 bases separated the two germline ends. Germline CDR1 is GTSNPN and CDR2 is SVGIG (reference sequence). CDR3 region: CAWRGPAGNYEQYF. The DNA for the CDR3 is TGTGCCTGGAGGGGCCCCGCAGGGAACTACGAGCAGTACTTC.

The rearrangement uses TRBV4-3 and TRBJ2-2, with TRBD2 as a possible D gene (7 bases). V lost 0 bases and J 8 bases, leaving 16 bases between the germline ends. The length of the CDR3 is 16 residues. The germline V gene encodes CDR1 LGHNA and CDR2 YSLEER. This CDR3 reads CASSQEVGGRTGELFF. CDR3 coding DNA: TGCGCCAGCAGCCAAGAGGTGGGGGGGCGGACTGGGGAGCTGTTTTTT.

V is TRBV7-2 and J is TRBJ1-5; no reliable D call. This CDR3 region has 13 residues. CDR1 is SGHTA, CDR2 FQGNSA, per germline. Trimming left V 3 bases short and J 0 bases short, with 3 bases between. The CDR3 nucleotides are TGTGCCAGCAGCTTCTTTAGCAATCAGCCCCAGCATTTT. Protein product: CASSFFSNQPQHF.

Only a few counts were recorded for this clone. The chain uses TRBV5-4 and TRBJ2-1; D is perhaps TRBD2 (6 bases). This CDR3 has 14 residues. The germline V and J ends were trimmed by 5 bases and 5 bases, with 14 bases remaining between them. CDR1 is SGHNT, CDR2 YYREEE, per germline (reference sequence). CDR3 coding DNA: TGTGCCAGCAGAATGGGAGGTTTCAACAATGAGCAGTTCTTC. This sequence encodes CASRMGGFNNEQFF.

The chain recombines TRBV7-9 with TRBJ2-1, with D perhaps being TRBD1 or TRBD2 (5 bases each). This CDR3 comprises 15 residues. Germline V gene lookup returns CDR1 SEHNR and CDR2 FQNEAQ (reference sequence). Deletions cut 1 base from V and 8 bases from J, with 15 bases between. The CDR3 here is CASSLEGRGVYEQFF. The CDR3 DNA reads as TGTGCCAGCAGCTTAGAGGGCCGGGGCGTTTATGAGCAGTTCTTC.

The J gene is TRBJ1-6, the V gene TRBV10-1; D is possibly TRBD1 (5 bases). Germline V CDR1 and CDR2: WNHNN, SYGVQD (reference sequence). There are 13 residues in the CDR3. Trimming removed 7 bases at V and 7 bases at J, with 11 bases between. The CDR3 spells CASNRDVNSPLHF. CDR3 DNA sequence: TGCGCCAGCAACCGGGACGTAAATTCACCCCTCCACTTT.

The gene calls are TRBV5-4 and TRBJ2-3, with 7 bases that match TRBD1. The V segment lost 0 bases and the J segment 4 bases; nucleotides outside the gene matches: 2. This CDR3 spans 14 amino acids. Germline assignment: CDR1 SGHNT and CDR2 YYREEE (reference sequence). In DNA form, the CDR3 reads TGTGCCAGCAGCTTGGTACAGGGGCCAGATACGCAGTATTTT. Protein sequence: CASSLVQGPDTQYF.

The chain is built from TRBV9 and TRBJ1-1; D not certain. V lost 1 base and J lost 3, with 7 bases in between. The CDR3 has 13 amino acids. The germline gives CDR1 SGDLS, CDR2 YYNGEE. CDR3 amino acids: CASSVISDTEAFF. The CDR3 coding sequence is TGTGCCAGCAGCGTAATATCTGACACTGAAGCTTTCTTT.

CDR3: CASRPGEGKGKQFF. Here the CDR3 DNA reads TGTGCCAGCAGACCCGGGGAAGGGAAGGGAAAGCAGTTCTTC. This rearrangement joins TRBV6-6 to TRBJ2-1, with D perhaps matching TRBD2 (5 bases). The length of the CDR3 is 14 residues. Trimming left V 6 bases short and J 11 bases short, with 20 bases between. CDR1 and CDR2 from the germline V gene are MNHNY and SVGAGI (reference sequence).

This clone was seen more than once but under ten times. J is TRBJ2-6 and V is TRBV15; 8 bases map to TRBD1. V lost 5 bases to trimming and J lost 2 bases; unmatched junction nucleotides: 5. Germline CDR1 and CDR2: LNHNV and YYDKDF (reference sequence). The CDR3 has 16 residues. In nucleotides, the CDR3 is TGTGCCACCAGCCGTAGGACAGGGACTGGGGCCAACGTCCTGACTTTC. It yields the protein CATSRRTGTGANVLTF.

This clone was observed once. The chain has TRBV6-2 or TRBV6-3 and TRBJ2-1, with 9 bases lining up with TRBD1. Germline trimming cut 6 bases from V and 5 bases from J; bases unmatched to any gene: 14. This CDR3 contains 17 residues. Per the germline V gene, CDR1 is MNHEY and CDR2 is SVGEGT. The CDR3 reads CASSPRLYRGQNNEQFF. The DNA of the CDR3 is TGTGCCAGCAGCCCTCGACTTTACAGGGGGCAAAACAATGAGCAGTTCTTC.

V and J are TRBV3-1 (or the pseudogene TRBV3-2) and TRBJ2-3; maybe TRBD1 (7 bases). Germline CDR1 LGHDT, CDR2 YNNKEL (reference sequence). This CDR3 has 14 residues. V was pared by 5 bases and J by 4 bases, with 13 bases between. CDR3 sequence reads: CASSTDRRADTQYF. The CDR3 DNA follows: TGTGCCAGCAGCACGGACAGGAGGGCAGATACGCAGTATTTT.

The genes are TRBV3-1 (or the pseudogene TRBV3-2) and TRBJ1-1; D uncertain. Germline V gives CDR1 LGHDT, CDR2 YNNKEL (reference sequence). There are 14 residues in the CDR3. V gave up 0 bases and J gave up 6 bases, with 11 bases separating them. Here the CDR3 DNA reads TGTGCCAGCAGCCAAGATTCCGGGTGGGCTGAAGCTTTCTTT. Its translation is CASSQDSGWAEAFF.

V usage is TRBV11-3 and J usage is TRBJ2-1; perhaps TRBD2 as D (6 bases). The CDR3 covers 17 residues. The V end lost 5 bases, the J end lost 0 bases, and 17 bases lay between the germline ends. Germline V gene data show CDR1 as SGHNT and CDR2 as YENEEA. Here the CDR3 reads CASSPLGGGSSYNEQFF. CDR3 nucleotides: TGTGCCAGCAGCCCATTGGGTGGGGGGAGCTCCTACAATGAGCAGTTCTTC. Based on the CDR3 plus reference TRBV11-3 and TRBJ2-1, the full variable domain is EAGVVQSPRYKIIEKKQPVAFWCNPISGHNTLYWYLQNLGQGPELLIRYENEEAVDDSQLPKDRFSAERLKGVDSTLKIQPAELGDSAVYLCASSPLGGGSSYNEQFFGPGTRLTVL.

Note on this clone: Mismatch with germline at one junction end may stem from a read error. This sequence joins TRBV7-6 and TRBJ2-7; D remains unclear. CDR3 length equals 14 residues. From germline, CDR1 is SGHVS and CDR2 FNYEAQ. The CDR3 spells CASSLALRYEPVHF. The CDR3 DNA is TGTGCCAGCAGCTTAGCTCTCCGTTACGAACCGGTACACTTC.

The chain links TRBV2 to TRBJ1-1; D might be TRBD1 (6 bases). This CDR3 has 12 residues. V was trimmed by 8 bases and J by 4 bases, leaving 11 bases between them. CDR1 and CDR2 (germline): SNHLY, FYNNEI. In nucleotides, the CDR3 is TGTGCCAGCGGGAGGGGGGCCACTGAAGCTTTCTTT. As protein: CASGRGATEAFF.